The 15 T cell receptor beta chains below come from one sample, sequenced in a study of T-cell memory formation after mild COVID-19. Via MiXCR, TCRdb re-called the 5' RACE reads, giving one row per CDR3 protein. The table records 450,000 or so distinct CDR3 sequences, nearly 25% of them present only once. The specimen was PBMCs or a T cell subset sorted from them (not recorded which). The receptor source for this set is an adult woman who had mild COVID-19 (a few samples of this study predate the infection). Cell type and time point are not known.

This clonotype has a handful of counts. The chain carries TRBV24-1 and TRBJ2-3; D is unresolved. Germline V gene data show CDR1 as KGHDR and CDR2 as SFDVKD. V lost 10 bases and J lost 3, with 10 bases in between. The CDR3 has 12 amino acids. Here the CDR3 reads CATRAETDTQYF. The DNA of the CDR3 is TGTGCCACTCGCGCCGAAACAGATACGCAGTATTTT.

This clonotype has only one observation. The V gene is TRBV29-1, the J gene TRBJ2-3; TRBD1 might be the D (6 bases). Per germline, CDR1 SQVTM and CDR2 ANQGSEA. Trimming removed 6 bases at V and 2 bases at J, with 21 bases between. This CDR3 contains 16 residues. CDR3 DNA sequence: TGCAGCGTGGCTGCCGGGACAAAAATAATCACAGATACGCAGTATTTT. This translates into CSVAAGTKIITDTQYF.

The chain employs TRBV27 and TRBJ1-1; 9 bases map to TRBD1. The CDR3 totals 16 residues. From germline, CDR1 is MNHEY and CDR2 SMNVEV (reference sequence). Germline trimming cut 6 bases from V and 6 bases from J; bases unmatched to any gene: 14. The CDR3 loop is CASSADPQGAYAEAFF. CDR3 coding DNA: TGTGCCAGCAGCGCTGATCCACAGGGGGCTTACGCTGAAGCTTTCTTT.

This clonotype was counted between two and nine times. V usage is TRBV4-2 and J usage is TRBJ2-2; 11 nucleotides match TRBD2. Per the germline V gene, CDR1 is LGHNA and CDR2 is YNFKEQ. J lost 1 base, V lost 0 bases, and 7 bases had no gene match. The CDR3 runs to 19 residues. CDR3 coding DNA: TGTGCCAGCAGCCAAGAGAGCCCGCTAGCGGGAGGGAACACCGGGGAGCTGTTTTTT. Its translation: CASSQESPLAGGNTGELFF.

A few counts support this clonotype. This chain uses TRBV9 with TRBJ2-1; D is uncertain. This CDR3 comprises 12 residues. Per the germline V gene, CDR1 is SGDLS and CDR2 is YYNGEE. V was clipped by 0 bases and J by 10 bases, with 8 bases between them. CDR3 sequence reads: CASSVVNWEQFF. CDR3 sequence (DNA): TGTGCCAGCAGCGTAGTAAACTGGGAGCAGTTCTTC.

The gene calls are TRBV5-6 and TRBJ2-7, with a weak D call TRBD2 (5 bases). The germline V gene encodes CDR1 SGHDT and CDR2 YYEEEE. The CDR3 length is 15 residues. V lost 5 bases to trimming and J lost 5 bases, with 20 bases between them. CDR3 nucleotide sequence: TGTGCCAGCAGACCCGTGACGGGGATACTGGACGAGCAGTACTTC. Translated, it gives CASRPVTGILDEQYF.

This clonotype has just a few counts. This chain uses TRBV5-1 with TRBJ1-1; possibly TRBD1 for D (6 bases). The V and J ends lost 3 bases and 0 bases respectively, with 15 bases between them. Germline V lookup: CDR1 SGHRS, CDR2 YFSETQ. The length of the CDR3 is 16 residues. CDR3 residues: CASSSSGQTMNTEAFF. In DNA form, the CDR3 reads TGCGCCAGCAGCTCCTCTGGACAGACCATGAACACTGAAGCTTTCTTT. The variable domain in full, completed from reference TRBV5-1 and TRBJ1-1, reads KAGVTQTPRYLIKTRGQQVTLSCSPISGHRSVSWYQQTPGQGLQFLFEYFSETQRNKGNFPGRFSGRQFSNSRSEMNVSTLELGDSALYLCASSSSGQTMNTEAFFGQGTRLTVV.

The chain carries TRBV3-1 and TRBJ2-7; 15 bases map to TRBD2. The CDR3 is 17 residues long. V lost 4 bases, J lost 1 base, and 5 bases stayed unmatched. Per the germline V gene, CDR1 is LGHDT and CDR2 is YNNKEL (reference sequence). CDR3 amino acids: CASSPRTSGRGSYEQYF. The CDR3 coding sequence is TGTGCCAGCAGCCCTAGGACTAGCGGGAGGGGTTCCTACGAGCAGTACTTC.

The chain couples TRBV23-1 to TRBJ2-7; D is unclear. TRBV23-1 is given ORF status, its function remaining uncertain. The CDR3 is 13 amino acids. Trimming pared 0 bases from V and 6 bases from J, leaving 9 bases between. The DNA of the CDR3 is TGCGCCAGCAGTCAATCGGGCCTTCCCGAGCAGTACTTC. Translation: CASSQSGLPEQYF.

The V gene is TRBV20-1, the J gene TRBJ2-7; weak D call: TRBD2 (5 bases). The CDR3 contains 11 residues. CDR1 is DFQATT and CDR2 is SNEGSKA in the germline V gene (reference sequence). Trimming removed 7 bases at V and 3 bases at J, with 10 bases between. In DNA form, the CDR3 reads TGCAGTGTTTACCGGGACTACGAGCAGTACTTC. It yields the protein CSVYRDYEQYF.

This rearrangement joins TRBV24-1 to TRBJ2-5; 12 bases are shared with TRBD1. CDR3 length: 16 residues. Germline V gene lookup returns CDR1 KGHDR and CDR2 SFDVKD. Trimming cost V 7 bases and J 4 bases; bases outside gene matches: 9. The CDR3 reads CATRAGQGAFGETQYF. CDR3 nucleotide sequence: TGTGCCACCAGAGCGGGACAGGGGGCTTTCGGAGAGACCCAGTACTTC.

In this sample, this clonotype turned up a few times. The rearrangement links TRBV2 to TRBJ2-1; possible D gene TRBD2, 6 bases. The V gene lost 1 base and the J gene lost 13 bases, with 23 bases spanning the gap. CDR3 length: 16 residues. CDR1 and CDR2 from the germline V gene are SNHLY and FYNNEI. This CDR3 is CASSEEDYWSGGEQFF. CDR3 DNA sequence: TGTGCCAGCAGTGAAGAGGACTATTGGTCCGGGGGAGAACAGTTCTTC.

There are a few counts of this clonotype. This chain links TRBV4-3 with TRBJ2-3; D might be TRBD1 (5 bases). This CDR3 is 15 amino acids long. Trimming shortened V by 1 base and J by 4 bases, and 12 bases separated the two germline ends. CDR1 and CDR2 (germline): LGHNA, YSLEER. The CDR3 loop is CASSQAGFDSDTQYF. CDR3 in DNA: TGCGCCAGCAGCCAAGCAGGGTTCGATTCAGATACGCAGTATTTT.

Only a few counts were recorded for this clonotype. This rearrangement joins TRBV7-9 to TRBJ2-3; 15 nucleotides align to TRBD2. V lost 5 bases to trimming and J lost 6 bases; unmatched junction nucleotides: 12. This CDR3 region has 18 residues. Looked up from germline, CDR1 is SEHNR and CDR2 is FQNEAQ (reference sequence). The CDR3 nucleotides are TGTGCCAGCAGCGGACTAGCGGGAGGGCCCGGCCAGAAGGATACGCAGTATTTT. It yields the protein CASSGLAGGPGQKDTQYF.

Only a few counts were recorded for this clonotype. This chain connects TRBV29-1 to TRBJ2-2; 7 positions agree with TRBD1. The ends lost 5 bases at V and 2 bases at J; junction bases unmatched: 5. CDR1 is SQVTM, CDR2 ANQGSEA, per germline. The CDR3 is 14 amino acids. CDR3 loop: CSVLRDSNTGELFF. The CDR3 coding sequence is TGCAGCGTTCTCCGGGACAGTAACACCGGGGAGCTGTTTTTT.